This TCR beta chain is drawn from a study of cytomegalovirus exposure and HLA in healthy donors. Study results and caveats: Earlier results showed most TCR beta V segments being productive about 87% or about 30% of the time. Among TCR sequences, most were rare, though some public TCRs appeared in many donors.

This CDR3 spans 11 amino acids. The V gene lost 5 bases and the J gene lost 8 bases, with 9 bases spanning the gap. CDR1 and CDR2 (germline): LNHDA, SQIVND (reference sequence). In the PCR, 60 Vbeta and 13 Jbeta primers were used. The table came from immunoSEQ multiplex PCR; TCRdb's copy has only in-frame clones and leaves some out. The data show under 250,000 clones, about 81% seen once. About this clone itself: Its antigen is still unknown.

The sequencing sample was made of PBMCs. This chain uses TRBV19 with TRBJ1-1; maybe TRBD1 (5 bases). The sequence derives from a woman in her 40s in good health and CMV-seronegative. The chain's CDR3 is CASSSNREAFF. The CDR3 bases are TGTGCCAGTAGTTCCAACAGGGAAGCTTTCTTT. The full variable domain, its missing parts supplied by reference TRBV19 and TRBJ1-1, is DGGITQSPKYLFRKEGQNVTLSCEQNLNHDAMYWYRQDPGQGLRLIYYSQIVNDFQKGDIAEGYSVSREKKESFPLTVTSAQKNPTAFYLCASSSNREAFFGQGTRLTVV.